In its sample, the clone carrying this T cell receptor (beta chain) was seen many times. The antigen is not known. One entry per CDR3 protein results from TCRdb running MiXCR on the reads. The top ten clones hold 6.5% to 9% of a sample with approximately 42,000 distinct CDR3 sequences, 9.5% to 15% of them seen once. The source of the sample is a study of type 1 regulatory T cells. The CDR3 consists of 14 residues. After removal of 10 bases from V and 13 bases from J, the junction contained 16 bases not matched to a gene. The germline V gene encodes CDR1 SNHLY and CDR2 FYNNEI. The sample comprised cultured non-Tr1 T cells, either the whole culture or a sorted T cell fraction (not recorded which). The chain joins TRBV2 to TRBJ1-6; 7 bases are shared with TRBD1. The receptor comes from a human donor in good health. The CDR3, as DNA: TGTGCCACTTCATTATGGACAGGTTTAGCGCCCCTCCACTTT. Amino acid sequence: CATSLWTGLAPLHF.